The 12 T cell receptor beta chains reported below all come from one sample, sequenced in a study of blood T cell repertoires in COVID-19. Only in-frame clones appear in the TCRdb table, and some are missing; sequencing was by immunoSEQ multiplex PCR. The sample shows tens of thousands of clones, about 82% of them seen only once. The sample consisted of peripheral blood. These receptors all come from a woman between 70 and 85 years old with active or convalescent COVID-19.

This clone was found a few times. The chain uses TRBV7-8 and TRBJ1-5; TRBD1 is a possible D gene (6 bases). The germline V and J ends were trimmed by 7 bases and 5 bases, with 27 bases remaining between them. Germline CDR1 and CDR2: SGHVS and FQNEAQ. The CDR3 has 18 residues. The CDR3 is CASMELGSSGQRHQPQHF. The CDR3 region has the DNA TGTGCCAGCATGGAGCTTGGGTCGTCGGGACAACGCCATCAGCCCCAGCATTTT.

The gene calls are TRBV14 and TRBJ2-5, with TRBD1 as a possible D gene (5 bases). CDR3 size: 11 residues. Trimming left V 4 bases short and J 5 bases short, with 5 bases between. Germline CDR1 reads SGHDN; CDR2 reads FVKESK. The CDR3 DNA reads TGTGCCAGCAGCCCAGGGGAGACCCAGTACTTC. Translation: CASSPGETQYF.

This chain uses TRBV13 with TRBJ2-3; no clear D. This CDR3 region has 13 residues. CDR1 and CDR2 from the germline V gene are PRHDT and FYEKMQ (reference sequence). Trimming left V 2 bases short and J 0 bases short, with 3 bases between. CDR3 in amino acids: CASSLPSTDTQYF. The CDR3 DNA follows: TGTGCCAGCAGCTTACCTAGCACAGATACGCAGTATTTT.

The chain carries TRBV5-1 and TRBJ2-5, with D tentatively TRBD2 (6 bases). Germline CDR1 SGHRS, CDR2 YFSETQ. The CDR3 loop spans 14 amino acids. V was trimmed by 0 bases and J by 4 bases, leaving 10 bases between them. The CDR3 region is CASSLALARETQYF. The CDR3 coding sequence is TGCGCCAGCAGCTTGGCGCTAGCGCGAGAGACCCAGTACTTC.

This clone was counted a few times. This chain joins TRBV25-1 and TRBJ2-3; TRBD2 matches at 8 bases. Unmatched junction bases numbered 4, after V lost 7 bases and J lost 1 base. Germline V CDR1 and CDR2: MGHDK, SYGVNS. This CDR3 contains 14 residues. The CDR3 nucleotides are TGTGCCAGCACCCAAGCGGGGGGCACAGATACGCAGTATTTT. Translating gives CASTQAGGTDTQYF.

This chain uses TRBV5-8 with TRBJ2-1; 9 bases are a match to TRBD2. Germline lookup yields CDR1 SGHTS and CDR2 YDEGEE. V was clipped by 4 bases and J by 5 bases; unmatched bases: 10. This CDR3 has 16 residues. The CDR3 loop reads CASSPGGAGGHNEQFF. The CDR3, as DNA: TGTGCCAGCAGCCCCGGAGGAGCGGGGGGTCACAATGAGCAGTTCTTC.

The chain combines TRBV29-1 with TRBJ2-7; 7 bases map to TRBD1. CDR3 length: 11 residues. Germline assignment: CDR1 SQVTM and CDR2 ANQGSEA. The V segment lost 7 bases and the J segment 1 base; nucleotides outside the gene matches: 1. CDR3 bases: TGCAGCGCGACAGGGTCCTACGAGCAGTACTTC. Protein: CSATGSYEQYF.

The chain is built from TRBV11-3 and TRBJ2-2; tentative D call: TRBD2 (6 bases). Germline V CDR1 and CDR2: SGHNT, YENEEA. The CDR3 is 17 amino acids. Trimming took off 4 bases at V and 6 bases at J, with 21 bases between the two ends. The CDR3 DNA reads TGTGCCAGCAGCTCCTCATGGGGGGAGGAAAGCGCCGGGGAGCTGTTTTTT. It is translated as CASSSSWGEESAGELFF.

This clone was counted a few times. The chain links TRBV2 to TRBJ2-1, with 8 bases lining up with TRBD2. This CDR3 contains 13 residues. Germline-derived CDR1 and CDR2 are SNHLY and FYNNEI. J was trimmed by 9 bases and V by 4 bases; bases with no gene match: 5. Written as DNA, the CDR3 is TGTGCCAGCAGTGCGGGGGGGGACGGTGAGCAGTTCTTC. Protein product: CASSAGGDGEQFF.

J is TRBJ1-3 and V is TRBV27; unclear D gene. Trimming left V 8 bases short and J 0 bases short, with 8 bases between. The germline CDR1 and CDR2 sequences are MNHEY and SMNVEV (reference sequence). CDR3 length: 13 residues. The chain's CDR3 is CASSGSSGNTIYF. The CDR3 DNA is TGTGCCAGCTCCGGGAGCTCTGGAAACACCATATATTTT.

The rearrangement uses TRBV25-1 and TRBJ2-5; 9 positions agree with TRBD2. The germline CDR1 and CDR2 sequences are MGHDK and SYGVNS. The CDR3 has 16 residues. Germline trimming cut 2 bases from V and 9 bases from J; bases unmatched to any gene: 13. The CDR3 DNA is TGTGCCAGCAGTGAAAGGGGAGCGGGGGGCCTAGGGGCCCAGTACTTC. This sequence encodes CASSERGAGGLGAQYF. Full variable domain (outside the CDR3, taken from reference TRBV25-1 and TRBJ2-5): EADIYQTPRYLVIGTGKKITLECSQTMGHDKMYWYQQDPGMELHLIHYSYGVNSTEKGDLSSESTVSRIRTEHFPLTLESARPSHTSQYLCASSERGAGGLGAQYFGPGTRLLVL.

This clone showed up just once. The gene calls are TRBV9 and TRBJ2-7, with 10 bases identical to TRBD1. CDR3 size: 13 residues. After removal of 4 bases from V and 5 bases from J, the junction contained 3 bases not matched to a gene. Looked up from germline, CDR1 is SGDLS and CDR2 is YYNGEE. The CDR3 nucleotides are TGTGCCAGCAGCCCGGACAGGGGGGACGAGCAGTACTTC. Its protein product is CASSPDRGDEQYF.